This record covers a single TCR beta chain. The data were taken from a study of human T cells and chemical hapten exposure. The time point: pre-sensitization, week 0. Documented treatment: therapeutic diphenylcyclopropenone sensitization with weekly scalp DPC. Germline CDR1 DFQATT, CDR2 SNEGSKA (reference sequence). Trimming shortened V by 5 bases and J by 4 bases, and 17 bases separated the two germline ends. This CDR3 has 14 residues. Each CDR3 protein gets one entry after TCRdb re-called the RACE reads with MiXCR. The table includes tens of thousands of distinct CDR3 sequences, 10% to 12% detected once.

The receptor's source is a woman in her 40s with alopecia areata. Some clones in this sample may be carry-over from other donors' samples. The sample was whole blood, taken in connection with sensitization to the hapten diphenylcyclopropenone (DPC). V usage is TRBV20-1 and J usage is TRBJ1-2, with a weak D call TRBD1 (5 bases). CDR3 nucleotide sequence: TGCAGTGCTCCCTCGAGGGGCTCGGGCTATGGCTACACCTTC. Encoded protein: CSAPSRGSGYGYTF.